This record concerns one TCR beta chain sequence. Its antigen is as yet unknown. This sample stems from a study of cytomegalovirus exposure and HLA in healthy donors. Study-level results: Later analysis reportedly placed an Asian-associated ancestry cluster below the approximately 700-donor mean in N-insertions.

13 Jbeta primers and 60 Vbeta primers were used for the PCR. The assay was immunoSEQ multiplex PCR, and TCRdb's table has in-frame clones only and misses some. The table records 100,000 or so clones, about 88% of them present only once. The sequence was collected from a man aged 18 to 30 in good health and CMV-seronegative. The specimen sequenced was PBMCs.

CDR3 nucleotides: TGTGCCAGCCTAGCGGGAGGGCCGGGGGAGACCCAGTACTTC. Translation: CASLAGGPGETQYF. The rearrangement uses TRBV2 and TRBJ2-5; 12 bases align to TRBD2. J lost 5 bases, V lost 8 bases, and 6 bases had no gene match. Germline values: CDR1 SNHLY, CDR2 FYNNEI. The CDR3 has 14 amino acids.